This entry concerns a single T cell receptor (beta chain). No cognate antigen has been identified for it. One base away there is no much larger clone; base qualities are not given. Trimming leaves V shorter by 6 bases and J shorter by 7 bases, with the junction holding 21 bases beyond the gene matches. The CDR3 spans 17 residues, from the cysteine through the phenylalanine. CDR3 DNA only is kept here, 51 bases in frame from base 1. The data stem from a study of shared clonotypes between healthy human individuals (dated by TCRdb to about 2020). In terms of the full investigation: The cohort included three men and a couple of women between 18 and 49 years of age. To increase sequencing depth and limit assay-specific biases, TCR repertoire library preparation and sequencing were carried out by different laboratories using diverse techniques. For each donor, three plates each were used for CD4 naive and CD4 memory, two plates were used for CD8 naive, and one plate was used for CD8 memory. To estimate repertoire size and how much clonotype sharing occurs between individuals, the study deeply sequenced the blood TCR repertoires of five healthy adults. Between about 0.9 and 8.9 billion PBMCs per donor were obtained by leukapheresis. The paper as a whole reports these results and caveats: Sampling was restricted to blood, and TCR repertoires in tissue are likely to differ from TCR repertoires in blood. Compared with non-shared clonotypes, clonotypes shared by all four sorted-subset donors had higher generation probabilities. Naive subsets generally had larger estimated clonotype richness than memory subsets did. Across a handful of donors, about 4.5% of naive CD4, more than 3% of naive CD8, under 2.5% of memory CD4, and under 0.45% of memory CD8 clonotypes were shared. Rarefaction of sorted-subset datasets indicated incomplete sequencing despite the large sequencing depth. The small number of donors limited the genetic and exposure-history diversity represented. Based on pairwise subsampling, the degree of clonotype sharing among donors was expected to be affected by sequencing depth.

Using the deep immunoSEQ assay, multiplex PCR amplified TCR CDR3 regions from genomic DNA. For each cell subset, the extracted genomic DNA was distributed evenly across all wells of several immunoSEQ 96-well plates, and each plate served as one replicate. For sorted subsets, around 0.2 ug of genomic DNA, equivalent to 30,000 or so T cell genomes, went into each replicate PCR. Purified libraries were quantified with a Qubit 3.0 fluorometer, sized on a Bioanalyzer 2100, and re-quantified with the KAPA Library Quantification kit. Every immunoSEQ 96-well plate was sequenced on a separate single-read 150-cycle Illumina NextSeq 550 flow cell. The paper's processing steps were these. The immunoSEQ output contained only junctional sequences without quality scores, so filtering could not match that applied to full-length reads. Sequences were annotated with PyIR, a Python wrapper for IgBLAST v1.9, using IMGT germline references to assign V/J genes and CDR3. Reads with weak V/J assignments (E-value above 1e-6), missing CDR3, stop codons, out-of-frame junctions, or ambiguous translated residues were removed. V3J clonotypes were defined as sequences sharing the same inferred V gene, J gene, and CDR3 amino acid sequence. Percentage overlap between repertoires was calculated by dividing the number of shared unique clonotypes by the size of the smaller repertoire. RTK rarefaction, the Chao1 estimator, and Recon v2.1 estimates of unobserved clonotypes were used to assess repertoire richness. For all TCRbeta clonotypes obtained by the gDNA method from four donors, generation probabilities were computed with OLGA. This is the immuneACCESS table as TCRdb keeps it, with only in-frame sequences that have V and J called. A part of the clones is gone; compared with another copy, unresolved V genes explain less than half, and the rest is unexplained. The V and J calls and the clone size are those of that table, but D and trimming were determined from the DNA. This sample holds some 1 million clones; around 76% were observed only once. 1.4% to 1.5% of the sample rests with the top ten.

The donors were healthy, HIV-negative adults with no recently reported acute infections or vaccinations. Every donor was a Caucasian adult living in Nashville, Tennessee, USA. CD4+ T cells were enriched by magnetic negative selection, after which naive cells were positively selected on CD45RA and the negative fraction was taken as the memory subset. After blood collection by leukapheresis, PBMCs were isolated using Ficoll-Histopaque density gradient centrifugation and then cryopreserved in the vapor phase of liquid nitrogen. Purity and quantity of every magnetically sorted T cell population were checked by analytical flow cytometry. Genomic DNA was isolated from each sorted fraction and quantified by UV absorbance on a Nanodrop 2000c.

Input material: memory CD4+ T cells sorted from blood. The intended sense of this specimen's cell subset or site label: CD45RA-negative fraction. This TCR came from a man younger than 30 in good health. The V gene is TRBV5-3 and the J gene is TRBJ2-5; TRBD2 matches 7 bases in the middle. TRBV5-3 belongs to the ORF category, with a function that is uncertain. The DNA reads TGTGCCAGAACCGCCCGGACAAGAGCGGGGATCGTAGTGACCCAGTACTTC. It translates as CARTARTRAGIVVTQYF.